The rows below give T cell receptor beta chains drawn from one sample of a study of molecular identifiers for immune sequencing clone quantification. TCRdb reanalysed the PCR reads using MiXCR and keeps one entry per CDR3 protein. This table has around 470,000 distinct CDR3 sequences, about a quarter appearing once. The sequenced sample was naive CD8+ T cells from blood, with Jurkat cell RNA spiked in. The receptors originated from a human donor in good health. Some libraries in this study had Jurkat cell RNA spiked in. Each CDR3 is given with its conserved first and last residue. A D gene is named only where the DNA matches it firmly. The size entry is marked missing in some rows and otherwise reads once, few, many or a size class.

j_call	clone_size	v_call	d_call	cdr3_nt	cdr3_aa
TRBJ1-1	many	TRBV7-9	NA	TGTGCCAGCAACCGACTTATGCCTGAAGCTTTCTTT	CASNRLMPEAFF
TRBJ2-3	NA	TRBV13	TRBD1	TGTGCCAGCAGCCCTAGTCCGTGGACAGGACCCACAGATACGCAGTATTTT	CASSPSPWTGPTDTQYF
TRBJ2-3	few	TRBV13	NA	TGTGCCAGCAGCTACGGGACGGCAGTAACCACAGATACGCAGTATTTT	CASSYGTAVTTDTQYF
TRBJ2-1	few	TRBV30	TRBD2	TGTGCCTGGAGTACCCTCGCGGGAGGGCTCGATGAGCAGTTCTTC	CAWSTLAGGLDEQFF
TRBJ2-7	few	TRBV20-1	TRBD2	TGCAGTGCCCCAGGGCTAGCGGGAGGCTACGAGCAGTACTTC	CSAPGLAGGYEQYF
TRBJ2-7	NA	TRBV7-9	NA	TGTGCCAGCAGCTTAGGGGTGGACCACTTGAACGAGCAGTACTTC	CASSLGVDHLNEQYF
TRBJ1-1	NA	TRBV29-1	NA	TGCAGCGTTGAATGGGGGAATACTGAAGCTTTCTTT	CSVEWGNTEAFF
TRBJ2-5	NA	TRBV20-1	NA	TGCAGTGCTAGAAAGGGGGACGAGTACCAAGAGACCCAGTACTTC	CSARKGDEYQETQYF
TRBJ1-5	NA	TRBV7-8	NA	TGTGTCAGCAGCTTAGCGATAGGACAGAATCAGCCCCAGCATTTT	CVSSLAIGQNQPQHF
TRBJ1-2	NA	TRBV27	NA	TGTGCCAGCAGGAACCTGGGGGAATATGGCTACACCTTC	CASRNLGEYGYTF
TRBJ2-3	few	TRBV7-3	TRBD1	TGTGCCAGCAGCTTAACTGGGGGACAGGGGGTTTCCAGGGATACGCAGTATTTT	CASSLTGGQGVSRDTQYF
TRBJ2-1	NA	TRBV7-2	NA	TGTGCCGGCAGCTCAGACGCGGGGGCCCTCTACAATGAGCAGTTCTTC	CAGSSDAGALYNEQFF
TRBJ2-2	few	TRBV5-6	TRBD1	TGTGCCAGCAGCAACGTCGGCAGGGGGCCCGGGGAGCTGTTTTTT	CASSNVGRGPGELFF
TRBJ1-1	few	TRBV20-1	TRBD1	TGCAGTGCTAGACAGGGGGCAGGCGGCACTGAAGCTTTCTTT	CSARQGAGGTEAFF
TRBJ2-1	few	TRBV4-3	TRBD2	TGCGCCAGCAGCCAAGCTTTTATCCGCGAGGCTAGCGGGAGGTACTACAATGAGCAGTTCTTC	CASSQAFIREASGRYYNEQFF
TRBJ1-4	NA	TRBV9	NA	TGTGCCAGCAGCGTAGCGGGGGCTGATGAAAAACTGTTTTTT	CASSVAGADEKLFF
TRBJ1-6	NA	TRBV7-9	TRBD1	TGTACCAGCAGCTCAACCGGGACAGGGAATTCACCCCTCCACTTT	CTSSSTGTGNSPLHF
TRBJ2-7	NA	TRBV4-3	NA	TGCGCCAGCAGCCAAGGTAGGCCAGACGAGCAGTACTTC	CASSQGRPDEQYF
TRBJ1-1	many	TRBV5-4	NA	TGTGCCAGCAGCTGGGGACGGGTGAACACTGAAGCTTTCTTT	CASSWGRVNTEAFF
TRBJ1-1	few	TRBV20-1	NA	TGCAGTGCCATAGGGGCCCTAGGAGAAAACACTGAAGCTTTCTTT	CSAIGALGENTEAFF
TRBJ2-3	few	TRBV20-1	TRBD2	TGCAGTGCTAGAGAACTAGCGGGGCCACATAGCACAGATACGCAGTATTTT	CSARELAGPHSTDTQYF
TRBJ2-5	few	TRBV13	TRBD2	TGTGCCAGCAGCTCGCCTAGCGGGGGGTCAGGCCAAGAGACCCAGTACTTC	CASSSPSGGSGQETQYF
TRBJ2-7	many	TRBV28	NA	TGTGCCAGCAGTTTTCGGGGGTTAGGGGAGCAGTACTTC	CASSFRGLGEQYF
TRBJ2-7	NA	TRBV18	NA	TGTGCCAGCTCACAGGAGGGCAGTGTCTACGAGCAGTACTTC	CASSQEGSVYEQYF